A selection of T cell receptor beta chains follows, all from one sample in a study of shared clonotypes between healthy human individuals. Method: immunoSEQ multiplex PCR; TCRdb's copy keeps in-frame clones and lacks some. The table has 2 million to 2.5 million clones, almost 96% seen once; the top ten hold less than 0.15%. Sequences were obtained from naive CD4+ T cells sorted from blood. The receptors here all came from a young man in good health. The CDR3 runs from the conserved cysteine through the conserved F or W. A D gene is named only where the DNA matches it firmly. The size entry is marked missing in some rows and otherwise reads once, few, many or a size class.

CDR3 DNA | CDR3 protein | clone size | D gene | J gene | V gene
TGTGCCAGCCGACCATTTCCTGGGGACACCGAAGCAACTAATGAAAAACTGTTTTTT | CASRPFPGDTEATNEKLFF | . | . | TRBJ1-4 | TRBV2
TGTGCCAGCAGCGTAGCTACGGGGGGAACCTACGAGCAGTACTTC | CASSVATGGTYEQYF | . | TRBD2 | TRBJ2-7 | TRBV9
TGTGCCAGCAGCGCCCCGGGACAGGGCTCCTATGGCTACACCTTC | CASSAPGQGSYGYTF | . | TRBD1 | TRBJ1-2 | TRBV6-5
TGTGCCAGCAGCCAAGATCTAGCGGGGCCCTACAATGAGCAGTTCTTC | CASSQDLAGPYNEQFF | . | TRBD2 | TRBJ2-1 | TRBV4-2
TGTGCCAGCAGTGAAGCAATGGGGGCGCGGGTAGCTTTCTTT | CASSEAMGARVAFF | . | . | TRBJ1-1 | TRBV6-1
TGCGCCAGCAGCTTCACAGGGGCCAAAAGGAACACTGAAGCTTTCTTT | CASSFTGAKRNTEAFF | . | TRBD1 | TRBJ1-1 | TRBV5-1
TGTGCCAGCAGTTTATTAGCCGCTCCAACTAATGAAAAACTGTTTTTT | CASSLLAAPTNEKLFF | . | . | TRBJ1-4 | TRBV27
TGTGCCAGCAGTCCAGGGGGCTCTAGCACAGATACGCAGTATTTT | CASSPGGSSTDTQYF | . | TRBD1 | TRBJ2-3 | TRBV13
TGCGCCAGCAGCGCCGGTCACAGCTCTGGAAACACCATATATTTT | CASSAGHSSGNTIYF | once | . | TRBJ1-3 | TRBV5-1
TGTGCCAGCAGTCAAACGGGTTTAGGGAACACTGAAGCTTTCTTT | CASSQTGLGNTEAFF | . | . | TRBJ1-1 | TRBV6-5
TGTGCCAGCAGCTCCTTGACAGGGTACTATGGCTACACCTTC | CASSSLTGYYGYTF | . | TRBD1 | TRBJ1-2 | TRBV7-2
TGCGCCAGCAGCGGAAAAGGGGGGACGGACACCATATATTTT | CASSGKGGTDTIYF | . | . | TRBJ1-3 | TRBV10-2
TGCGCCAGCAGTGTAGGGGTAGCGGGAGGCCAAGAGACCCAGTACTTC | CASSVGVAGGQETQYF | . | TRBD2 | TRBJ2-5 | TRBV10-2
TGTGCCAGCAGCTTAGGCTGGCAGGGAGGGAGCAATCAGCCCCAGCATTTT | CASSLGWQGGSNQPQHF | . | . | TRBJ1-5 | TRBV11-2
TGTGCCAGCAGTTTCAGGGATCGAGGGAACACCGGGGAGCTGTTTTTT | CASSFRDRGNTGELFF | . | . | TRBJ2-2 | TRBV28
TGTGCCAGCAGCTTAGATATCCAAGAGACCCAGTACTTC | CASSLDIQETQYF | . | . | TRBJ2-5 | TRBV7-9
TGTGCCAGCAGCTCCGACAGGGGAAACACCATATATTTT | CASSSDRGNTIYF | . | . | TRBJ1-3 | TRBV6-5
TGTGCCAGCAGCGTATTTCCAGCGGAGACCCAGTACTTC | CASSVFPAETQYF | . | . | TRBJ2-5 | TRBV9
TGTGCCAGCAGCTTATCGGCCTCACCCCTCCACTTT | CASSLSASPLHF | . | . | TRBJ1-6 | TRBV7-9
TGTGCCAGCACAATGACAGGGCGAAGGACTGAAGCTTTCTTT | CASTMTGRRTEAFF | . | TRBD1 | TRBJ1-1 | TRBV6-9
TGTGCCAGCTCACCACCGGAGGGACAGAGCAATCAGCCCCAGCATTTT | CASSPPEGQSNQPQHF | . | TRBD1 | TRBJ1-5 | TRBV18
TGTGCCACCCTCCCGGGTGGCACAGATACGCAGTATTTT | CATLPGGTDTQYF | . | . | TRBJ2-3 | TRBV25-1
TGTGCCAGCAGGACCTCTAGCACAGATACGCAGTATTTT | CASRTSSTDTQYF | . | . | TRBJ2-3 | TRBV6-5
TGTGCCAGCAGTGAAATTGGGGGCTTTGGGGCAGATACGCAGTATTTT | CASSEIGGFGADTQYF | . | . | TRBJ2-3 | TRBV6-1
TGTGCCAGCAGCTTGGCCCAGGTTGAGACCCAGTACTTC | CASSLAQVETQYF | . | . | TRBJ2-5 | TRBV5-6
TGTGCCAGCTCACCAGGGGCCGGGGGGGGCCATAATCAGCCCCAGCATTTT | CASSPGAGGGHNQPQHF | . | . | TRBJ1-5 | TRBV18
TGCGCCAGCAGCTTGGACACAGGGAGAGAGACCCAGTACTTC | CASSLDTGRETQYF | . | . | TRBJ2-5 | TRBV5-1
TGTGCCAGCAGCCCTGGGGCAGGGGTGGAGGCCGGGGAGCTGTTTTTT | CASSPGAGVEAGELFF | . | . | TRBJ2-2 | TRBV11-2
TGCGCCAGCAGCCAAGATAAAACTAGCGGCTATCCGGGGTCCCAAGAGACCCAGTACTTC | CASSQDKTSGYPGSQETQYF | . | TRBD2 | TRBJ2-5 | TRBV4-1
TGTGCCATCAGCCCGACAGGGGAGGAGGGCAATCAGCCCCAGCATTTT | CAISPTGEEGNQPQHF | . | TRBD1 | TRBJ1-5 | TRBV10-3
TGTGCCAGCAGCTCCGGGGAGAACACCGGGGAGCTGTTTTTT | CASSSGENTGELFF | . | . | TRBJ2-2 | TRBV5-8
TGTGCCAGCAGGGAAAACGGAAACACCATATATTTT | CASRENGNTIYF | . | . | TRBJ1-3 | TRBV2
TGTGCCAGCGGGAGAGGGGGGGGGCAGGATGAGCAGTTCTTC | CASGRGGGQDEQFF | . | . | TRBJ2-1 | TRBV6-5
TGTGCCAGCAGCCCAATGTCAGGATTCCTTTGGGAGCAGTTCTTC | CASSPMSGFLWEQFF | . | . | TRBJ2-1 | TRBV11-2
TGTGCCAGCAGCTTGGGACTAATTATGAGCGGCCAAGAGACCCAGTACTTC | CASSLGLIMSGQETQYF | . | . | TRBJ2-5 | TRBV5-6
TGTGCCTGGAGTGTACAGAAGGGAGGAGTGGAAAAACTGTTTTTT | CAWSVQKGGVEKLFF | . | . | TRBJ1-4 | TRBV30
TGTGCCAGCAGCTTTAATTTAGGAAGCTCCTATAATTCACCCCTCCACTTT | CASSFNLGSSYNSPLHF | . | . | TRBJ1-6 | TRBV7-9
TGTGCCAGCAGCTTTTCCCCCCAGGAGCAAGAGACCCAGTACTTC | CASSFSPQEQETQYF | . | . | TRBJ2-5 | TRBV7-2
TGCGCCAGCAGCTTGGGGGCAGTGAGGGAAGAGACCCAGTACTTC | CASSLGAVREETQYF | . | . | TRBJ2-5 | TRBV5-1
TGTGCCAGCAGCTTAGGTTTAGCGGGGCTCTACGAGCAGTACTTC | CASSLGLAGLYEQYF | . | TRBD2 | TRBJ2-7 | TRBV7-2
TGTGCCAGCAGCTTGGGTGTAGCGGCTAGCACAGATACGCAGTATTTT | CASSLGVAASTDTQYF | . | . | TRBJ2-3 | TRBV5-6
TGTGCCACCCTACTAGCGGGAGCAGGCACCGGGGAGCTGTTTTTT | CATLLAGAGTGELFF | . | TRBD2 | TRBJ2-2 | TRBV6-5
TGTGCCAGCAGTTCGCTCTCGGTGGGCAATCAGCCCCAGCATTTT | CASSSLSVGNQPQHF | . | . | TRBJ1-5 | TRBV6-5